This TCR beta chain stems from a study of shared clonotypes between healthy human individuals (dated by TCRdb to the early 2020s). Turning to the overall study: The cohort included three men and two women between 18 and 49 years of age. To increase sequencing depth and limit assay-specific biases, TCR repertoire library preparation and sequencing were carried out by different laboratories using diverse techniques. Blood TCR repertoires of a handful of healthy adults were deeply sequenced to estimate repertoire size and the extent of clonotype sharing between individuals. Leukapheresis yielded between about 0.94 and 9.5 billion PBMCs per donor. Per donor, three plates each were used for CD4 naive and CD4 memory, two for CD8 naive, and one for CD8 memory.

Using the deep immunoSEQ assay, TCR CDR3 regions were amplified from genomic DNA by multiplex PCR. Extracted genomic DNA from each cell subset was distributed evenly across all wells of several immunoSEQ 96-well plates, and each plate was treated as a replicate. Each replicate PCR for sorted subsets received 150 to 250 ng genomic DNA, equal to 28,000 or so T cell genomes. The purified libraries were quantified using a Qubit 3.0 fluorometer, sized with a Bioanalyzer 2100, and then quantified again using the KAPA Library Quantification kit. Every immunoSEQ 96-well plate was sequenced on a separate single-read 150-cycle Illumina NextSeq 550 flow cell. Per the original workflow: Because the immunoSEQ output held only junctional sequences and lacked quality scores, the filtering could not match the filtering applied to full-length reads. Sequences were annotated with PyIR, a Python wrapper for IgBLAST v1.9, using IMGT germline references to assign V/J genes and CDR3. Reads with weak V/J assignments (E-value above 1e-6), missing CDR3, stop codons, out-of-frame junctions, or ambiguous translated residues were removed. V3J clonotypes were defined by identical inferred V gene, J gene, and CDR3 amino acid sequence. Percentage overlap between repertoires was calculated by dividing the number of shared unique clonotypes by the size of the smaller repertoire. Repertoire richness was assessed with RTK rarefaction, the Chao1 estimator, and Recon v2.1 estimates of unobserved clonotypes. OLGA was used to compute generation probabilities for all TCRbeta clonotypes that the gDNA method yielded from a handful of donors. Imported from immuneACCESS, the table was reduced by TCRdb to in-frame sequences with V and J called. These copies leave out some clones; in studies compared against another copy, an unresolved V gene accounts for under half, and the cause of the remainder is not known. That table is the source of V, J and clone size, and D and trimming were worked out from the DNA. This sample comprises 500,000 to 700,000 clones, roughly 96% of them detected only once. The top ten clonotypes cover 0.11% of the sample.

Broader findings and caveats from the paper: Only blood was sampled, and tissue TCR repertoires likely differ from those in blood. Sharing across several donors was observed for roughly 5.4% of naive CD4, under 4% of naive CD8, 2.3% of memory CD4, and roughly 0.4% of memory CD8 clonotypes. The small number of donors limited the genetic and exposure-history diversity represented. Naive subsets generally had larger estimated clonotype richness than memory subsets did. Even with the large sequencing depth, rarefaction of the sorted-subset datasets indicated that sequencing was incomplete. Based on pairwise subsampling, the degree of clonotype sharing among donors was expected to be affected by sequencing depth. Clonotypes shared by all four sorted-subset donors showed higher generation probabilities than non-shared clonotypes.

Regarding this clone: The antigen this receptor binds is unknown. Per-base quality was not reported, and no clone a single base away is much larger than it.

For the CD8 naive samples, CD45RO-negative cells were positively selected for CCR7, yielding a CD45RA+CCR7+ population from which TemRA cells were excluded. The donors were healthy, HIV-negative adults who had no recently reported acute infections or vaccinations. Every donor was a Caucasian adult residing in Nashville, Tennessee, USA. Blood was obtained by leukapheresis, after which PBMCs were separated by Ficoll-Histopaque density gradient centrifugation and cryopreserved in liquid nitrogen vapor phase. Purity and quantity of every magnetically sorted T cell population were checked by analytical flow cytometry. Genomic DNA was isolated from every sorted fraction and measured by UV absorbance on a Nanodrop 2000c. Trimming leaves V shorter by 2 bases and J shorter by 5 bases, with the junction holding 8 bases beyond the gene matches. Looking up the germline V gene yields CDR1 SGHRS and CDR2 YFSETQ. Spanning cysteine to phenylalanine, the CDR3 consists of 15 amino acids. The only DNA kept is the CDR3, 45 bases in frame from the first base.

The sequence was collected from a woman under 40 in good health. The chain couples TRBV5-1 to TRBJ2-7; 9 central bases correspond to TRBD2. Sequenced sample: naive CD8+ T cells sorted from blood. The sample's cell subset or site label, decoded: CD45RA+CCR7+. The CDR3 is CASSLGRREGDEQYF. The DNA is as follows: TGCGCCAGCAGCTTAGGGCGGCGGGAGGGTGACGAGCAGTACTTC. When the CDR3 is completed using the reference TRBV5-1 and TRBJ2-7 genes on either side, the full variable domain is KAGVTQTPRYLIKTRGQQVTLSCSPISGHRSVSWYQQTPGQGLQFLFEYFSETQRNKGNFPGRFSGRQFSNSRSEMNVSTLELGDSALYLCASSLGRREGDEQYFGPGTRLTVT.